Listed below are T cell receptor beta chains from one sample, sequenced in a study of CD4 T cells in relation to SARS-CoV-2 and coronaviruses. Sequencing used immunoSEQ multiplex PCR; TCRdb keeps in-frame clones, though not all of them. The sample yields 41,000 or so clones, approximately 87% seen once. Antigens of these TCRs are unknown. Specimen: naive CD4+ T cells from PBMCs, cultured in vitro. The receptors were gathered from an adult with COVID-19. CDR3s include the opening cysteine and the closing phenylalanine or tryptophan. Fields, in order: CDR3 protein, clone size, V gene, J gene. The size of a clone is reported for some rows only, either as once, few or many, or as a class for expanded clones.

CDR3aa: CAIKEAGSETQYF
abundance: .
v_gene: TRBV10-3
j_gene: TRBJ2-5

CDR3aa: CASSEMEARYYGYTF
abundance: .
v_gene: TRBV2
j_gene: TRBJ1-2

CDR3aa: CASRPLVGATDTQYF
abundance: .
v_gene: TRBV27
j_gene: TRBJ2-3

CDR3aa: CASSSYTYNEQFF
abundance: .
v_gene: TRBV11-3
j_gene: TRBJ2-1

CDR3aa: CASSYFGTGSVNEQFF
abundance: .
v_gene: TRBV6-6
j_gene: TRBJ2-1

CDR3aa: CASSLWAGVGYGYTF
abundance: .
v_gene: TRBV28
j_gene: TRBJ1-2

CDR3aa: CASSLPTGPYGYTF
abundance: once
v_gene: TRBV28
j_gene: TRBJ1-2

CDR3aa: CAWGTGLAGGYNEQFF
abundance: .
v_gene: TRBV30
j_gene: TRBJ2-1

CDR3aa: CASSAGGNSEKLFF
abundance: .
v_gene: TRBV5-4
j_gene: TRBJ1-4

CDR3aa: CASSSDRRYEQYF
abundance: .
v_gene: TRBV6-5
j_gene: TRBJ2-7

CDR3aa: CALSRRSSGRPGPDTQYF
abundance: .
v_gene: TRBV11-2
j_gene: TRBJ2-3

CDR3aa: CASSIATEEIYEQYF
abundance: .
v_gene: TRBV19
j_gene: TRBJ2-7

CDR3aa: CASSYSSGTGAYGYTF
abundance: .
v_gene: TRBV6-5
j_gene: TRBJ1-2

CDR3aa: CASSVSGRGETQYF
abundance: once
v_gene: TRBV9
j_gene: TRBJ2-5

CDR3aa: CASSFRTNYNEQFF
abundance: .
v_gene: TRBV11-2
j_gene: TRBJ2-1

CDR3aa: CANPKRGRGEDTQYF
abundance: .
v_gene: TRBV2
j_gene: TRBJ2-3

CDR3aa: CASSQALAGALTDTQYF
abundance: .
v_gene: TRBV4-3
j_gene: TRBJ2-3

CDR3aa: CASRTSRDYGYTF
abundance: .
v_gene: TRBV13
j_gene: TRBJ1-2

CDR3aa: CAISRTEDYGYTF
abundance: .
v_gene: TRBV10-3
j_gene: TRBJ1-2

CDR3aa: CASRVELVNTEAFF
abundance: .
v_gene: TRBV2
j_gene: TRBJ1-1

CDR3aa: CASREPMNTEAFF
abundance: .
v_gene: TRBV7-2
j_gene: TRBJ1-1

CDR3aa: CASSDRDEKLFF
abundance: .
v_gene: TRBV2
j_gene: TRBJ1-4

CDR3aa: CASGGGGSSYEQYF
abundance: .
v_gene: TRBV9
j_gene: TRBJ2-7

CDR3aa: CASVAGGVDTQYF
abundance: .
v_gene: TRBV10-2
j_gene: TRBJ2-3

CDR3aa: CASSLTGGTYNEQFF
abundance: .
v_gene: TRBV27
j_gene: TRBJ2-1

CDR3aa: CASSPGGAGETDTQYF
abundance: .
v_gene: TRBV11-2
j_gene: TRBJ2-3

CDR3aa: CASSLAYSSYNSPLHF
abundance: few
v_gene: TRBV5-1
j_gene: TRBJ1-6

CDR3aa: CASSPANSPYNEQFF
abundance: .
v_gene: TRBV28
j_gene: TRBJ2-1

CDR3aa: CASTPGQASSYEQYF
abundance: few
v_gene: TRBV6-5
j_gene: TRBJ2-7

CDR3aa: CASSRNLAGGRNTGELFF
abundance: .
v_gene: TRBV5-6
j_gene: TRBJ2-2

CDR3aa: CSARGQESTGELFF
abundance: .
v_gene: TRBV29-1
j_gene: TRBJ2-2

CDR3aa: CASSEYSVGYGYTF
abundance: .
v_gene: TRBV2
j_gene: TRBJ1-2

CDR3aa: CSVATGTEAFF
abundance: .
v_gene: TRBV29-1
j_gene: TRBJ1-1

CDR3aa: CASRGQGSGNTIYF
abundance: .
v_gene: TRBV28
j_gene: TRBJ1-3

CDR3aa: CASSPVTGEETQYF
abundance: .
v_gene: TRBV18
j_gene: TRBJ2-5

CDR3aa: CASSPWRGGSSGANVLTF
abundance: .
v_gene: TRBV7-8
j_gene: TRBJ2-6

CDR3aa: CASSKVEGNQPQHF
abundance: .
v_gene: TRBV21-1
j_gene: TRBJ1-5

CDR3aa: CASSLASGMETQYF
abundance: .
v_gene: TRBV4-1
j_gene: TRBJ2-5

CDR3aa: CASSPKGTGAEKLFF
abundance: .
v_gene: TRBV13
j_gene: TRBJ1-4